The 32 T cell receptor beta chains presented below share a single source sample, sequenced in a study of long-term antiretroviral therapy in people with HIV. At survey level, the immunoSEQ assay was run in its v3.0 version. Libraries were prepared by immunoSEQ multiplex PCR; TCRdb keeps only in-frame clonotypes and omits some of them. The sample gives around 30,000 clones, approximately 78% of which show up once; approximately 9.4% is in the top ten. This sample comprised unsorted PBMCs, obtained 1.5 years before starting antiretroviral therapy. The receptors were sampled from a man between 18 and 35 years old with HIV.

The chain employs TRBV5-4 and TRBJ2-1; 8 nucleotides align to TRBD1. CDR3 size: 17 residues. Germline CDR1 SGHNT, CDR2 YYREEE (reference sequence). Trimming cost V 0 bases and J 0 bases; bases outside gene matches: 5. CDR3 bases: TGTGCCAGCAGCTTGGGTAAACAGGGGGGCTCCTACAATGAGCAGTTCTTC. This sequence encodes CASSLGKQGGSYNEQFF.

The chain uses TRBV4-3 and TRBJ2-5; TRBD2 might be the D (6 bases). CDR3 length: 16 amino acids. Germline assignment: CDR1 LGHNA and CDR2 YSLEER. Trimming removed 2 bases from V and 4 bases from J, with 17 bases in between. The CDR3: CASSQTLEVGGETQYF. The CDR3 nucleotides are TGCGCCAGCAGCCAAACCCTAGAGGTGGGAGGAGAGACCCAGTACTTC.

This chain's CDR3 is CASSSDPNEKLFF. CDR3 bases: TGTGCCAGCAGCTCTGACCCAAATGAAAAACTGTTTTTT. This chain joins TRBV5-4 and TRBJ1-4; no clear D. Per the germline V gene, CDR1 is SGHNT and CDR2 is YYREEE (reference sequence). CDR3 size: 13 residues. The germline V and J ends were trimmed by 3 bases and 5 bases, with 8 bases remaining between them.

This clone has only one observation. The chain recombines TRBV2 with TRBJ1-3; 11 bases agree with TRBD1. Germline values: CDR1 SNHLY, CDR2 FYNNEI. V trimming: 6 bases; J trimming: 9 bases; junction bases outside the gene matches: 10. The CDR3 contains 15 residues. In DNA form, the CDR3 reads TGTGCCAGCAGGTCCGGACAGGGGGCCCCCAGCACCATATATTTT. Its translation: CASRSGQGAPSTIYF.

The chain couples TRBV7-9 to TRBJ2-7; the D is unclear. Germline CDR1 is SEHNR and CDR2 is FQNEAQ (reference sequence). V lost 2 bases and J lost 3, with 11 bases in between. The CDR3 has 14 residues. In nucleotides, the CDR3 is TGTGCCAGCAGCTTATATGAATCTGGCTACGAGCAGTACTTC. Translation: CASSLYESGYEQYF.

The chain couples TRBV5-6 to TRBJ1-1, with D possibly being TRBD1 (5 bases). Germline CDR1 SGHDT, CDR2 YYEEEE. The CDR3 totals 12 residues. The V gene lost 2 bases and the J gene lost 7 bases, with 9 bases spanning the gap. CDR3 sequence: CASSLVGGEAFF. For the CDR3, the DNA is TGTGCCAGCAGCTTAGTCGGGGGTGAAGCTTTCTTT.

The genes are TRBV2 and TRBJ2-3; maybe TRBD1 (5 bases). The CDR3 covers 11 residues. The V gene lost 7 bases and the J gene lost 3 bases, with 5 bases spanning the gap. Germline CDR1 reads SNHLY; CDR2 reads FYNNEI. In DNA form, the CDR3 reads TGTGCCAGCAAGGGGACAGATACGCAGTATTTT. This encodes CASKGTDTQYF.

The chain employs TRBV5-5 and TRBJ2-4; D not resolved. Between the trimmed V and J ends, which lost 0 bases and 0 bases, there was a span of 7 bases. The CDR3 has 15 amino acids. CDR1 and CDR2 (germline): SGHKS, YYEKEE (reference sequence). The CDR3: CASSLGWGAKNIQYF. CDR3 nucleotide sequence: TGTGCCAGCAGCTTGGGATGGGGAGCCAAAAACATTCAGTACTTC.

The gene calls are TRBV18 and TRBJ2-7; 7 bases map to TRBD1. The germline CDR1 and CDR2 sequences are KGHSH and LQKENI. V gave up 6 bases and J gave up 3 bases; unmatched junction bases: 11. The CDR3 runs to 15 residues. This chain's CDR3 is CASSPTDRADYEQYF. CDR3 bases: TGTGCCAGCTCGCCAACTGACAGGGCCGACTACGAGCAGTACTTC.

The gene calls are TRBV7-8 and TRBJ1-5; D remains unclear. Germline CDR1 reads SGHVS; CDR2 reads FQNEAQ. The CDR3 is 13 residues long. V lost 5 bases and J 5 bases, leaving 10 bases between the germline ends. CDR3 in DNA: TGTGCCAGCAGCCCTCGGCTAGATCAGCCCCAGCATTTT. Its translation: CASSPRLDQPQHF.

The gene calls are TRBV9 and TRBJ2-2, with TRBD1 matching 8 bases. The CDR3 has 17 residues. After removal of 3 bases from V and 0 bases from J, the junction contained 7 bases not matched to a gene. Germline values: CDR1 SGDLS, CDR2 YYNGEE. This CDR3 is CASSAKGTGANTGELFF. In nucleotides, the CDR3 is TGTGCCAGCAGCGCCAAAGGGACAGGCGCGAACACCGGGGAGCTGTTTTTT.

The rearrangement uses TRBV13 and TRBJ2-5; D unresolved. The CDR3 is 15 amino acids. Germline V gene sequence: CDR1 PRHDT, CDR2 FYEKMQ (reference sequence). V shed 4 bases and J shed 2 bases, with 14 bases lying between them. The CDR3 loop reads CASSSTIQFQETQYF. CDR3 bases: TGTGCCAGCAGCTCCACGATACAGTTTCAAGAGACCCAGTACTTC.

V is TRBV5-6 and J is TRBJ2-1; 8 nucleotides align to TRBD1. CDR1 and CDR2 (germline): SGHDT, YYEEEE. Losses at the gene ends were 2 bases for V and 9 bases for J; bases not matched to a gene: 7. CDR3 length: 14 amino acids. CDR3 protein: CASSFRTGHTEQFF. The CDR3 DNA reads TGTGCCAGCAGCTTTCGGACAGGGCATACTGAGCAGTTCTTC.

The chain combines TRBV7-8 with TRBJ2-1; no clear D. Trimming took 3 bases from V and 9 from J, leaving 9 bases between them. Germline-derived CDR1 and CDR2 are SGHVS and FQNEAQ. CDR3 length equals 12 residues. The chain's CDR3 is CASSFNVGEQFF. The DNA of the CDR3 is TGTGCCAGCAGCTTTAATGTGGGTGAGCAGTTCTTC.

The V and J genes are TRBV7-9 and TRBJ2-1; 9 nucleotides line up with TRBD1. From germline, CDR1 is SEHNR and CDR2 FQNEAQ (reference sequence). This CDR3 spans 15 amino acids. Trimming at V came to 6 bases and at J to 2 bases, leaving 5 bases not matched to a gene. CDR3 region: CASRTGTGPYNEQFF. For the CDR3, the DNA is TGTGCCAGCAGAACCGGGACAGGGCCCTACAATGAGCAGTTCTTC.

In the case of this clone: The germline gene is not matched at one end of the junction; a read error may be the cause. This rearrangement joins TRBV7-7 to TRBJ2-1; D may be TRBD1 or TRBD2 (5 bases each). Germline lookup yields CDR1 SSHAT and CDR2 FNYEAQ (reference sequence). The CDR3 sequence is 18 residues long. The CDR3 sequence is CASSLAPQSGRSYNEQFF. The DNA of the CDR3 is TGTGCTAGCAGCTTAGCGCCTCAGTCGGGGCGGTCCTACAATGAGCAGTTCTTC.

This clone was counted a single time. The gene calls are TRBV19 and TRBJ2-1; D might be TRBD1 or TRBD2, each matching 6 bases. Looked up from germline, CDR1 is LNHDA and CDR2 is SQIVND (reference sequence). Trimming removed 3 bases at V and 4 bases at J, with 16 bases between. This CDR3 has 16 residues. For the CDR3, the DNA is TGTGCCAGTAGTATGAGCCCGGGGGCTGGGTACAATGAGCAGTTCTTC. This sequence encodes CASSMSPGAGYNEQFF.

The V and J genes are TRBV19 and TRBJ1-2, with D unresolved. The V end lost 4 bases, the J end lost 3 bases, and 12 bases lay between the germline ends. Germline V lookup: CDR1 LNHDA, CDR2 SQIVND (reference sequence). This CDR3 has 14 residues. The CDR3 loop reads CASSTGRTDYGYTF. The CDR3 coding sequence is TGTGCCAGTAGTACGGGTAGGACGGACTATGGCTACACCTTC.

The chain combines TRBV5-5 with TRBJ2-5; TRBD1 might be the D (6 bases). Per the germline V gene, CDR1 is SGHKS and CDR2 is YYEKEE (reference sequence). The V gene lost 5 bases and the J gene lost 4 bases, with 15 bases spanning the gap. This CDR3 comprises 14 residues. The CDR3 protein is CASRLTGPRETQYF. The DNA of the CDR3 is TGTGCCAGCAGATTGACAGGTCCAAGAGAGACCCAGTACTTC. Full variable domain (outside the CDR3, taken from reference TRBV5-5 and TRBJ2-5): DAGVTQSPTHLIKTRGQQVTLRCSPISGHKSVSWYQQVLGQGPQFIFQYYEKEERGRGNFPDRFSARQFPNYSSELNVNALLLGDSALYLCASRLTGPRETQYFGPGTRLLVL.

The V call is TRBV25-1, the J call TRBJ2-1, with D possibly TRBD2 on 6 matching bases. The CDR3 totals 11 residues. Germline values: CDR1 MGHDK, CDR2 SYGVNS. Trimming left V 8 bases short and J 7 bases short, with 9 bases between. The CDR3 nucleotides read TGTGCCAGCGATGGGAGGAATGAGCAGTTCTTC. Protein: CASDGRNEQFF.

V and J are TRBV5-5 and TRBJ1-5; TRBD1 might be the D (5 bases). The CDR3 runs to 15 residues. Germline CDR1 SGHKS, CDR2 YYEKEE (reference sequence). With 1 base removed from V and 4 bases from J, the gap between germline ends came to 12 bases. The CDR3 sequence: CASSLTTWGNQPQHF. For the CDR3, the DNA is TGTGCCAGCAGCTTGACTACATGGGGGAATCAGCCCCAGCATTTT.

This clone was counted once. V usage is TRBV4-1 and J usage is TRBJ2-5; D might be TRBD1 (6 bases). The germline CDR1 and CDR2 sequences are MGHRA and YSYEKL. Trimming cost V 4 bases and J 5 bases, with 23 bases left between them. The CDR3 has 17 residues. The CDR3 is CASSRLPSGALGETQYF. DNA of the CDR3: TGCGCCAGCAGCCGCCTCCCCTCAGGGGCACTAGGGGAGACCCAGTACTTC.

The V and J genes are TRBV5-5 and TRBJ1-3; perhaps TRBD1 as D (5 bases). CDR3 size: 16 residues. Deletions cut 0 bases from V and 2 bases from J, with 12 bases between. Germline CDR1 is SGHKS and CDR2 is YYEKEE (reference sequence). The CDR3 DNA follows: TGTGCCAGCAGCTTGGCCGGGCCAGGGCCTGGAAACACCATATATTTT. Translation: CASSLAGPGPGNTIYF.

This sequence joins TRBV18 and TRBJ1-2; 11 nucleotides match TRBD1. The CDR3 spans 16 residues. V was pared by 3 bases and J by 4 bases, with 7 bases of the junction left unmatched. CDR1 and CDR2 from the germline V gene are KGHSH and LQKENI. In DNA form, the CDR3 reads TGTGCCAGCTCACCTTTGCCGGGACAGGGGGGCTATGGCTACACCTTC. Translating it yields CASSPLPGQGGYGYTF.

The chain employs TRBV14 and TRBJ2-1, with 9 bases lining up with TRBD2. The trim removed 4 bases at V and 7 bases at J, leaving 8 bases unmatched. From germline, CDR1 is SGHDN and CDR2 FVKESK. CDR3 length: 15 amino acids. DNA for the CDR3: TGTGCCAGCAGCCGGGGGCTAGCGGGAATGAATGAGCAGTTCTTC. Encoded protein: CASSRGLAGMNEQFF.

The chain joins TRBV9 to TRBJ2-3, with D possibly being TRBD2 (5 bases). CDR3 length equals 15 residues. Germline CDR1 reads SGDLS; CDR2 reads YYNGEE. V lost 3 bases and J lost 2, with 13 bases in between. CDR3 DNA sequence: TGTGCCAGCAGCGCACGCGGCGGACTCACAGATACGCAGTATTTT. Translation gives CASSARGGLTDTQYF.

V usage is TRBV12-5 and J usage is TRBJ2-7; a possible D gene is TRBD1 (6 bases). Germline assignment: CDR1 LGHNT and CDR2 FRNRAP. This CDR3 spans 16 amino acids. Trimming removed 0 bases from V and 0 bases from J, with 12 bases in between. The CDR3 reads CASGLVIRTASYEQYF. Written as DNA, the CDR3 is TGTGCTAGTGGTTTGGTAATACGGACAGCCTCCTACGAGCAGTACTTC.

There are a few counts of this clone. The CDR3 protein is CASSASSVGAFNEQFF. The CDR3 bases are TGTGCCAGCAGCGCGAGCAGTGTAGGGGCCTTCAATGAGCAGTTCTTC. The chain uses TRBV7-6 and TRBJ2-1; D perhaps matches TRBD1 (5 bases). The CDR3 consists of 16 residues. Trimming took 5 bases from V and 6 from J, leaving 20 bases between them. Germline CDR1 SGHVS, CDR2 FNYEAQ.

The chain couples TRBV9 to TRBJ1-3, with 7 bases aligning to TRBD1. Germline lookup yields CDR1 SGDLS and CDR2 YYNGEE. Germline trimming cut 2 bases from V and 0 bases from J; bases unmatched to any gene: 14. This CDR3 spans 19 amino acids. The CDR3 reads CASSVLPVAGGISGNTIYF. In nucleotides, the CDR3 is TGTGCCAGCAGCGTTCTCCCCGTGGCAGGGGGTATCTCTGGAAACACCATATATTTT. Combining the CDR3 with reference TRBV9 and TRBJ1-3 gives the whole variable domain DSGVTQTPKHLITATGQRVTLRCSPRSGDLSVYWYQQSLDQGLQFLIQYYNGEERAKGNILERFSAQQFPDLHSELNLSSLELGDSALYFCASSVLPVAGGISGNTIYFGEGSWLTVV.

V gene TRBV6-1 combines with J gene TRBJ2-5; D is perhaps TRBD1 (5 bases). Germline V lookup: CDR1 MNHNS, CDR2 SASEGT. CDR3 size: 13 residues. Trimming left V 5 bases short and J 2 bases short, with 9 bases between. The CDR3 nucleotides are TGTGCCAGCAGTCCGCGACAGCAAGAGACCCAGTACTTC. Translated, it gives CASSPRQQETQYF.

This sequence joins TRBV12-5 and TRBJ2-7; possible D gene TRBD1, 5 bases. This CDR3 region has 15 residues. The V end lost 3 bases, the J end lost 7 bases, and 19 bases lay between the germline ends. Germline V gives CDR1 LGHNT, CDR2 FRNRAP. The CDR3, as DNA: TGTGCTAGTGGTTTAGTTATAGGCAGGGTGGGGGAGCAGTACTTC. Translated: CASGLVIGRVGEQYF.

CDR3 loop: CASSLARSRTDTQYF. Here the CDR3 DNA reads TGTGCCAGCAGCTTAGCTCGGTCCCGCACAGATACGCAGTATTTT. The chain combines TRBV7-9 with TRBJ2-3; no clear D gene. Germline V gives CDR1 SEHNR, CDR2 FQNEAQ (reference sequence). The V and J ends lost 0 bases and 1 base respectively, with 8 bases between them. The CDR3 is made up of 15 amino acids.